Below, one T cell receptor (beta chain) is given with its context. Antigen specificity is unknown. This sample was taken from a study of identifying expanded T cells in peripheral blood. The study, taken as a whole, reports: Variance in clone template counts between approximately two-week samples significantly increased with total template count across all healthy donors.

Only in-frame clones appear in the TCRdb table, and some are missing; sequencing was by immunoSEQ multiplex PCR. The sample lists 100,000 to 110,000 clones; approximately 88% were seen once. Germline assignment: CDR1 SNHLY and CDR2 FYNNEI. This CDR3 spans 14 amino acids. J lost 3 bases, V lost 3 bases, and 5 bases had no gene match. This TCR derives from a person aged 18-70 years in good health. The material sequenced was blood. This chain uses TRBV2 with TRBJ2-7; 7 bases line up with TRBD1. CDR3 bases: TGTGCCAGCAGTGAGCGGACAGGATACTACGAGCAGTACTTC. It specifies CASSERTGYYEQYF.